This paragraph reports one T cell receptor beta chain. The table came from immunoSEQ multiplex PCR; TCRdb's copy has only in-frame clones and leaves some out. The sample holds fewer than 400,000 clones, approximately 81% seen once. CDR3 length equals 15 residues. Per germline, CDR1 ENHRY and CDR2 SYGVKD. V trimming: 4 bases; J trimming: 1 base; junction bases outside the gene matches: 6. The data belong to a study of blood T cell repertoires in COVID-19. About the study: Specimens from acute and convalescent COVID-19 originated in the United States, Italy and Spain.

The chain combines TRBV10-3 with TRBJ1-1; 7 bases agree with TRBD1. Sequencing was done on a sample of PBMCs or T cells enriched from blood (not recorded which). This clonotype was obtained from a woman under 40 who had been exposed to COVID-19. In nucleotides, the CDR3 is TGTGCCATCAGTGTGTCAGGGGGTAGGAACACTGAAGCTTTCTTT. Its translation: CAISVSGGRNTEAFF.